Given below is one T cell receptor beta chain in context. The antigen remains unidentified. This sample is drawn from a study of CD8+ T cells in alopecia areata. Study findings and constraints: Alphabeta T cells residing in normal skin are also sequenced in scalp samples.

Extracted RNA was reverse transcribed, and the resulting cDNA served as sequencing template. The data were produced by immunoSEQ multiplex PCR, yet TCRdb's version contains in-frame clones alone and is incomplete. Of 180,000 or so clones listed, about 63% are singletons. J gave up 4 bases and V 1 base, and 6 bases lay outside the gene matches. This CDR3 is 15 amino acids long. CDR1 and CDR2 (germline): LGHNA, YSLEER. Collection of lesional scalp punch biopsies and peripheral blood was performed in alopecia areata patients. The material was CD4+ T cells sorted from blood, obtained at week 0. The V call is TRBV4-3, the J call TRBJ2-5, with 7 bases lining up with TRBD1. This clonotype originated in a human donor with alopecia areata. CDR3 DNA sequence: TGCGCCAGCAGCCAAGTTACAGGGGTAGGAGAGACCCAGTACTTC. Its protein product is CASSQVTGVGETQYF.